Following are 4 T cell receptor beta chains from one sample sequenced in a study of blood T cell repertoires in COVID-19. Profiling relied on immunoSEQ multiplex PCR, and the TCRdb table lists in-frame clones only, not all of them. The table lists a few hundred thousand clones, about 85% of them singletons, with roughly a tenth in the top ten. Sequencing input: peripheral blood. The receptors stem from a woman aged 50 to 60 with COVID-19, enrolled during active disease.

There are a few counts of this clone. CDR3 protein: CASSNGDSGTSGDEQFF. The DNA of the CDR3 is TGTGCCAGCAGCAACGGGGATTCGGGGACTAGTGGGGATGAGCAGTTCTTC. The chain links TRBV11-3 to TRBJ2-1, with 8 bases matching TRBD2. Germline assignment: CDR1 SGHNT and CDR2 YENEEA. This CDR3 is built from 17 residues. The J segment lost 8 bases and the V segment lost 5 bases, leaving 17 bases of the junction unmatched.

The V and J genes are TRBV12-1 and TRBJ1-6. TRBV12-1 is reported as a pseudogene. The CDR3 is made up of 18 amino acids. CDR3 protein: CASSLNRVGRSYNSPLHF. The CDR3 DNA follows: TGTGCCAGCAGCTTAAATCGAGTGGGGAGGTCCTATAATTCACCCCTCCACTTT.

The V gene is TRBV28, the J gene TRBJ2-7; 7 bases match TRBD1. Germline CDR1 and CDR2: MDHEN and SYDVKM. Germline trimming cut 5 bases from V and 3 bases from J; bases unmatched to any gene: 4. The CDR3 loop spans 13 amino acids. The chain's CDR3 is CASSRGQNYEQYF. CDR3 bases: TGTGCCAGCAGTCGGGGACAGAACTACGAGCAGTACTTC.

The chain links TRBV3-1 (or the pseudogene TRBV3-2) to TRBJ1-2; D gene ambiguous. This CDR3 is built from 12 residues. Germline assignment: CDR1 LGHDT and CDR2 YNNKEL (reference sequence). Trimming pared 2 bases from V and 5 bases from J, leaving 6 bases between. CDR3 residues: CASSQRGYGYTF. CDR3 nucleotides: TGTGCCAGCAGCCAAAGAGGGTATGGCTACACCTTC.